This T cell receptor (beta chain) appears in the sequencing data of a study of T cell responses to AZD1222 COVID-19 vaccine. Some clones are missing from TCRdb's copy, which holds only in-frame ones; the method was immunoSEQ multiplex PCR. The sample has 100,000 to 150,000 clones, roughly 93% seen once; the top ten hold around 1%. The source material was peripheral blood, sampled 28 days after the second AZD1222 dose. This receptor was identified in an adult who received the AZD1222 COVID-19 vaccine.

The CDR3 region is CAISGQTGAEKLFF. The DNA of the CDR3 is TGTGCCATCAGTGGACAGACAGGGGCGGAAAAACTGTTTTTT. The V and J genes are TRBV10-3 and TRBJ1-4; TRBD1 aligns across 8 bases. Germline loops: CDR1 ENHRY, CDR2 SYGVKD. The CDR3 is 14 residues long. V dropped 4 bases and J dropped 8; count of bases not matched to a gene: 6.